These 30 T cell receptor beta chains share one sample of origin, sequenced in a study of T cell responses to AZD1222 COVID-19 vaccine. Profiling relied on immunoSEQ multiplex PCR, and the TCRdb table lists in-frame clones only, not all of them. The sample has 150,000 to 200,000 clones, 80% to 95% seen once. Sequencing used peripheral blood, obtained 28 days after the second AZD1222 dose. These TCRs come from an adult who received the AZD1222 COVID-19 vaccine.

V usage is TRBV28 and J usage is TRBJ1-1, with TRBD1 as a possible D gene (6 bases). Per the germline V gene, CDR1 is MDHEN and CDR2 is SYDVKM. V lost 5 bases and J 3 bases, leaving 16 bases between the germline ends. The CDR3 covers 15 residues. The CDR3 loop reads CASSRGYVWDTEAFF. Written as DNA, the CDR3 is TGTGCCAGCAGTAGGGGGTATGTATGGGACACTGAAGCTTTCTTT.

The rearrangement links TRBV28 to TRBJ1-1; D gene ambiguous. The CDR3 length is 13 residues. The V end lost 4 bases, the J end lost 10 bases, and 16 bases lay between the germline ends. Germline CDR1 and CDR2: MDHEN and SYDVKM. CDR3 residues: CASSSLVRVGAFF. CDR3 bases: TGTGCCAGCAGTTCCCTCGTTAGGGTTGGAGCTTTCTTT.

The chain has TRBV6-5 and TRBJ2-3, with no clear D. Trimming shortened V by 0 bases and J by 5 bases, and 6 bases separated the two germline ends. Looked up from germline, CDR1 is MNHEY and CDR2 is SVGAGI. This CDR3 contains 13 residues. CDR3 sequence (DNA): TGTGCCAGCAGTTACTCGAATAAAGATACGCAGTATTTT. Translation: CASSYSNKDTQYF.

The J gene is TRBJ2-1, the V gene TRBV5-6; TRBD2 might be the D (6 bases). Looked up from germline, CDR1 is SGHDT and CDR2 is YYEEEE. V was shortened by 0 bases and J by 6 bases, with 13 bases between the two germline ends. The CDR3 extends over 15 amino acids. This chain's CDR3 is CASSLGRRGGNEQFF. CDR3 DNA: TGTGCCAGCAGCTTGGGGCGGCGGGGAGGCAATGAGCAGTTCTTC.

The chain employs TRBV6-6 and TRBJ1-2; 7 bases agree with TRBD1. Per the germline V gene, CDR1 is MNHNY and CDR2 is SVGAGI (reference sequence). CDR3 length: 14 residues. After removal of 6 bases from V and 4 bases from J, the junction contained 8 bases not matched to a gene. The CDR3 is CASRETGLSYGYTF. The CDR3 DNA is TGTGCCAGCAGAGAGACAGGGCTGAGCTATGGCTACACCTTC.

The J gene is TRBJ1-6, the V gene TRBV28, with TRBD1 matching 10 bases. CDR3 length: 13 residues. After removal of 7 bases from V and 13 bases from J, the junction contained 7 bases not matched to a gene. Germline V gene sequence: CDR1 MDHEN, CDR2 SYDVKM. CDR3 sequence (DNA): TGTGCCAGCATAGGACAGGGGGTGTCCCCCCTCCACTTT. Its translation is CASIGQGVSPLHF.

This clone was counted a few times. V and J are TRBV30 and TRBJ1-2; the D gene is possibly TRBD1 (6 bases). Germline CDR1 is GTSNPN and CDR2 is SVGIG (reference sequence). The V gene lost 4 bases and the J gene lost 4 bases, with 13 bases spanning the gap. CDR3 length: 13 residues. CDR3 DNA sequence: TGTGCCTGGAATACAGGGAGGGCCTATGGCTACACCTTC. Protein: CAWNTGRAYGYTF.

This chain links TRBV5-1 with TRBJ2-7, with D perhaps being TRBD1 or TRBD2 (5 bases each). Per germline, CDR1 SGHRS and CDR2 YFSETQ. Trimming stripped 5 bases from V and 3 bases from J, with 18 bases between. There are 15 residues in the CDR3. DNA of the CDR3: TGCGCCAGCAGACCCGGATCGGGACGGATCTACGAGCAGTACTTC. The encoded protein is CASRPGSGRIYEQYF.

This chain uses TRBV6-5 with TRBJ1-4; D might be TRBD1 (6 bases). There are 12 residues in the CDR3. V gave up 8 bases and J gave up 8 bases, with 12 bases separating them. Germline CDR1 MNHEY, CDR2 SVGAGI. This CDR3 reads CASGQWGEKLFF. The CDR3 bases are TGTGCCAGCGGACAGTGGGGGGAAAAACTGTTTTTT.

The chain carries TRBV6-6 and TRBJ2-3; 10 bases align to TRBD2. The CDR3 is 14 amino acids. Looked up from germline, CDR1 is MNHNY and CDR2 is SVGAGI (reference sequence). V lost 8 bases to trimming and J lost 2 bases; unmatched junction nucleotides: 4. The CDR3 spells CASLLAGVTDTQYF. The CDR3 region has the DNA TGTGCCAGCCTGCTAGCGGGAGTCACAGATACGCAGTATTTT.

J is TRBJ2-2 and V is TRBV5-1; 9 bases fit TRBD2. V was pared by 0 bases and J by 2 bases, with 5 bases of the junction left unmatched. CDR1 SGHRS and CDR2 YFSETQ come from the germline V gene. The CDR3 is 17 amino acids. The CDR3 loop is CASSLGLAGINTGELFF. In nucleotides, the CDR3 is TGCGCCAGCAGCTTGGGGCTAGCGGGGATTAACACCGGGGAGCTGTTTTTT. The entire variable domain, with the rest obtained from reference TRBV5-1 and TRBJ2-2, is as follows: KAGVTQTPRYLIKTRGQQVTLSCSPISGHRSVSWYQQTPGQGLQFLFEYFSETQRNKGNFPGRFSGRQFSNSRSEMNVSTLELGDSALYLCASSLGLAGINTGELFFGEGSRLTVL.

The rearrangement links TRBV3-1 (or the pseudogene TRBV3-2) to TRBJ1-3, with unresolved D. CDR3 length equals 11 residues. Deletions cut 1 base from V and 5 bases from J, with 0 bases between. Germline V CDR1 and CDR2: LGHDT, YNNKEL (reference sequence). This chain's CDR3 is CASSQGNTIYF. In DNA, the CDR3 is TGTGCCAGCAGCCAAGGAAACACCATATATTTT.

The genes are TRBV7-9 and TRBJ2-1, with 7 nucleotides matching TRBD2. This CDR3 comprises 15 residues. Germline loops: CDR1 SEHNR, CDR2 FQNEAQ (reference sequence). J lost 5 bases, V lost 5 bases, and 9 bases had no gene match. The DNA for the CDR3 is TGTGCCAGCAGCCAACTAGCGCTAACTGACAATGAGCAGTTCTTC. Translation: CASSQLALTDNEQFF.

J is TRBJ2-1 and V is TRBV11-2, with TRBD2 as a possible D gene (5 bases). The germline V and J ends were trimmed by 0 bases and 1 base, with 10 bases remaining between them. The V gene's germline CDR1 is SGHAT and CDR2 FQNNGV. The CDR3 runs 16 residues. The CDR3 region has the DNA TGTGCCAGCAGCTTAGATGCAGAGGGTTCCTACAATGAGCAGTTCTTC. Translation: CASSLDAEGSYNEQFF.

The J gene is TRBJ2-3, the V gene TRBV4-2; 9 bases line up with TRBD2. The CDR3 runs to 18 residues. CDR1 is LGHNA and CDR2 is YNFKEQ in the germline V gene. J lost 1 base, V lost 0 bases, and 8 bases had no gene match. DNA of the CDR3: TGTGCCAGCAGCCAAGAGCAGGCTAGCGGGGACGGCACAGATACGCAGTATTTT. It yields the protein CASSQEQASGDGTDTQYF.

This chain links TRBV7-9 with TRBJ1-4, with D perhaps TRBD1 (5 bases). V was trimmed by 5 bases and J by 8 bases, leaving 12 bases between them. In germline, CDR1 is SEHNR, CDR2 FQNEAQ (reference sequence). The CDR3 is 13 residues long. CDR3 sequence reads: CASSLTGEEKLFF. In nucleotides, the CDR3 is TGTGCCAGCAGCCTAACGGGGGAAGAAAAACTGTTTTTT.

This clone was seen only once. The chain uses TRBV6-5 and TRBJ1-6, with D tentatively TRBD1 (6 bases). This CDR3 is built from 14 residues. With 0 bases removed from V and 11 bases from J, the gap between germline ends came to 11 bases. Germline V gene data show CDR1 as MNHEY and CDR2 as SVGAGI. This CDR3 reads CASSYSGGRTPLHF. The DNA for the CDR3 is TGTGCCAGCAGTTACTCAGGGGGTCGGACACCCCTCCACTTT.

The chain combines TRBV12-5 with TRBJ2-7; D is tentatively TRBD1 or TRBD2 (6 bases each). Germline V gene lookup returns CDR1 LGHNT and CDR2 FRNRAP. The CDR3 contains 14 residues. Trimming took off 7 bases at V and 5 bases at J, with 18 bases between the two ends. The CDR3: CASASGGKGDEQYF. The DNA for the CDR3 is TGTGCTAGTGCCTCTGGGGGGAAGGGGGACGAGCAGTACTTC.

V usage is TRBV4-3 and J usage is TRBJ2-5; 8 bases fit TRBD2. There are 16 residues in the CDR3. Trimming removed 0 bases from V and 5 bases from J; junction bases left unmatched: 8. Germline V CDR1 and CDR2: LGHNA, YSLEER. CDR3: CASSQDLGGRLETQYF. The CDR3 DNA is TGCGCCAGCAGCCAAGATCTGGGCGGGAGGCTGGAGACCCAGTACTTC.

The chain combines TRBV5-4 with TRBJ1-2; D remains ambiguous. Germline V lookup: CDR1 SGHNT, CDR2 YYREEE (reference sequence). V lost 3 bases, J lost 7 bases, and 19 bases lay in between. The CDR3 is 15 amino acids. The CDR3 here is CASSSMTHNSFGYTF. CDR3 coding DNA: TGTGCCAGCAGCTCGATGACACACAACTCCTTTGGCTACACCTTC.

J is TRBJ2-7 and V is TRBV2; 8 bases fit TRBD1. The CDR3 covers 16 residues. V lost 2 bases, J lost 2 bases, and 8 bases stayed unmatched. CDR1 is SNHLY, CDR2 FYNNEI, per germline. The CDR3 here is CASSEPRDRFAYEQYF. The CDR3 DNA reads as TGTGCCAGCAGTGAACCAAGGGACAGGTTTGCCTACGAGCAGTACTTC.

V usage is TRBV6-5 and J usage is TRBJ1-1; TRBD1 agrees at 7 bases. CDR1 is MNHEY, CDR2 SVGAGI, per germline. The CDR3 is made up of 14 amino acids. The V and J ends lost 4 bases and 5 bases, in that order; junction bases with no gene match: 7. CDR3 protein: CASSLGGGATEAFF. The CDR3 DNA reads TGTGCCAGCAGTTTGGGAGGGGGCGCAACTGAAGCTTTCTTT.

V and J are TRBV10-3 and TRBJ2-7, with TRBD2 as a possible D gene (5 bases). CDR1 ENHRY and CDR2 SYGVKD come from the germline V gene. This CDR3 region has 14 residues. V lost 2 bases, J lost 2 bases, and 10 bases lay in between. CDR3 coding DNA: TGTGCCATCAGTGAGCTTACCGGGGCCTACGAGCAGTACTTC. It encodes CAISELTGAYEQYF.

CDR3 residues: CASSAIAGGPSNEQFF. CDR3 nucleotide sequence: TGTGCCAGCAGCGCTATAGCGGGAGGGCCGTCCAATGAGCAGTTCTTC. The chain carries TRBV7-8 and TRBJ2-1; 11 nucleotides align to TRBD2. CDR1 and CDR2 (germline): SGHVS, FQNEAQ. Trimming removed 5 bases from V and 6 bases from J; junction bases left unmatched: 9. This CDR3 is built from 16 residues.

This clone was observed a single time. The chain couples TRBV28 to TRBJ2-1; 9 bases agree with TRBD1. CDR1 and CDR2 (germline): MDHEN, SYDVKM. The CDR3 sequence is 16 residues long. The ends lost 2 bases at V and 2 bases at J; junction bases unmatched: 4. The DNA of the CDR3 is TGTGCCAGCAGTTTAGGACAGGGGTGGACCTACAATGAGCAGTTCTTC. Translating it yields CASSLGQGWTYNEQFF.

The J gene is TRBJ1-5, the V gene TRBV3-1 (or the pseudogene TRBV3-2); tentative D call: TRBD1 (5 bases). Germline CDR1 reads LGHDT; CDR2 reads YNNKEL (reference sequence). The CDR3 spans 14 residues. V lost 1 base to trimming and J lost 7 bases, with 11 bases between them. In DNA form, the CDR3 reads TGTGCCAGCAGCCAAGGTGGGGCTCGGCAGCCCCAGCATTTT. It is translated as CASSQGGARQPQHF.

This clone has only a few counts. The chain combines TRBV2 with TRBJ1-2; D unclear. Trimming pared 10 bases from V and 3 bases from J, leaving 15 bases between. This CDR3 is 13 amino acids long. Looked up from germline, CDR1 is SNHLY and CDR2 is FYNNEI. CDR3 in amino acids: CATREDRDYGYTF. Here the CDR3 DNA reads TGTGCCACCCGCGAAGACCGCGACTATGGCTACACCTTC.

This clone was observed a few times. This rearrangement joins TRBV25-1 to TRBJ1-1; 7 bases map to TRBD1. Germline CDR1 reads MGHDK; CDR2 reads SYGVNS. The trim removed 2 bases at V and 3 bases at J, leaving 3 bases unmatched. CDR3 length: 14 residues. The CDR3 region is CASSEDREDTEAFF. The CDR3 region has the DNA TGTGCCAGCAGTGAAGACAGGGAGGACACTGAAGCTTTCTTT.

The chain couples TRBV19 to TRBJ1-4; a weak D match, TRBD1 (6 bases). The V and J ends lost 6 bases and 4 bases respectively, with 15 bases between them. The CDR3 spans 15 residues. Germline loops: CDR1 LNHDA, CDR2 SQIVND (reference sequence). The CDR3 DNA is TGTGCCAGTAGATCTGGACAGAACCTTAATGAAAAACTGTTTTTT. Encoded protein: CASRSGQNLNEKLFF.

This chain connects TRBV7-9 to TRBJ1-6; 8 bases are a match to TRBD1. V shed 1 base, J shed 11 bases, and the junction held 10 bases outside the gene matches. Germline V gene sequence: CDR1 SEHNR, CDR2 FQNEAQ (reference sequence). CDR3 length: 16 residues. The CDR3 DNA is TGTGCCAGCAGCTTAGTACCCGATCGACAGGGGACACCCCTCCACTTT. Its protein is CASSLVPDRQGTPLHF.